The source of this T cell receptor beta chain is a study of CD8+CD57+ T cells in acquired aplastic anemia. As for the study in general: Each DNA sample taken from sorted CD4+ and CD8+ cells came to around 2.9 ug on average.

About this clonotype itself: The antigen is not known.

Study conclusions and caveats: Almost 30 shared CD8+ CDR3s appeared highly expressed within patients' immunodominant clones. CD8+ Simpson's diversity showed no significant patient-control difference.

There are 14 residues in the CDR3. From germline, CDR1 is LNHNV and CDR2 YYDKDF (reference sequence). Trimming removed 0 bases from V and 2 bases from J, with 7 bases in between. Profiling that covered TCR beta VDJ and CDR3 relied on genomic DNA as its template. TCRdb passed the reads through MiXCR, listing each CDR3 protein once. This table holds roughly 180,000 distinct CDR3 sequences, 55% to 70% found once. The chain has TRBV15 and TRBJ1-1; D is undetermined. The origin of this receptor is a human donor with severe aplastic anemia or a healthy control (not recorded which). The specimen was sorted CD4+, CD8+, or CD8+CD57+ T cells (not recorded which) from PBMCs. As DNA, the CDR3 is TGTGCCACCAGCAGAGATCGGACCAACACTGAAGCTTTCTTT. This sequence encodes CATSRDRTNTEAFF.